Each of the 2 T cell receptor beta chains below was sequenced from the same sample in a study of CD8 T cells in Susac syndrome. Reverse transcription of about 0.45 to 1 ug RNA was performed with random hexamers. Each CDR3 protein is one row after TCRdb ran MiXCR on the immunoSEQ multiplex PCR reads. The sample records tens of thousands of distinct CDR3 sequences, about 93% being singletons. The source material was CD4+ T cells from PBMCs. These receptors all come from a human donor with Susac syndrome.

V is TRBV20-1 and J is TRBJ2-1; D might be TRBD2 (6 bases). Germline V gives CDR1 DFQATT, CDR2 SNEGSKA (reference sequence). V was shortened by 5 bases and J by 0 bases, with 11 bases between the two germline ends. The CDR3 consists of 14 residues. In DNA, the CDR3 is TGCAGTGCTTGGACCGGGAGCTCCTACAATGAGCAGTTCTTC. Protein product: CSAWTGSSYNEQFF.

CDR3 sequence: CATSDSGRSSYNEQFF. In DNA, the CDR3 is TGTGCCACCAGTGATTCGGGCAGGAGCTCCTACAATGAGCAGTTCTTC. The chain has TRBV24-1 and TRBJ2-1; the D is unclear. The CDR3 is made up of 16 amino acids. V lost 2 bases and J lost 0, with 10 bases in between. Germline loops: CDR1 KGHDR, CDR2 SFDVKD.